This T cell receptor (beta chain) was profiled in a study of post-analysis software for immune sequencing data. Carried by the TCR beta cDNA libraries were unique molecular identifiers. TCRdb independently ran MiXCR on the PCR reads; one entry per CDR3 protein. The sample consists of about 820,000 distinct CDR3 sequences, approximately 53% of them appearing once. Regarding the study as a whole: There were a few TRBV segments more frequent in patients than controls, and TRBV5-6, TRBV5-1 and TRBV20-1 were among them.

Turning to this clonotype: Its target is unknown.

The V gene's germline CDR1 is ENHRY and CDR2 SYGVKD. The ends lost 7 bases at V and 4 bases at J; junction bases unmatched: 12. The CDR3 length is 15 residues. The sequenced sample consisted of blood. The chain joins TRBV10-3 to TRBJ1-1, with 7 positions matching TRBD1. The sequence came from a girl between 10 and 17 years old with multiple sclerosis. The DNA for the CDR3 is TGTGCCATCACCAGACAGGGAGGTCGTGGCACTGAAGCTTTCTTT. It encodes CAITRQGGRGTEAFF.